This T cell receptor (beta chain) appears in the sequencing data of a study of blood T cell repertoires in COVID-19. About the study: The United States, Italy and Spain were the sources of the acute and convalescent COVID-19 samples. In each case, the material was cDNA or gDNA derived from T cells, B-cell-depleted T cells, or PBMCs.

This clone was counted once. Under the authors' procedure: Amplification of reference gene primers was used by the study to estimate nucleated cell counts. Profiled with immunoSEQ multiplex PCR; TCRdb holds only in-frame clones, not every one. That table is the source of V, J and clone size, and D and trimming were worked out from the DNA. The data contain around 67,000 clones, about 80% of them singletons. CDR1 is SGHAT, CDR2 FQDESV, per germline (reference sequence). Trimming took off 6 bases at V and 8 bases at J, with 12 bases between the two ends. CDR3 length equals 12 residues. Sequenced input: peripheral blood. The gene calls are TRBV11-1 and TRBJ2-3; D unresolved. The clonotype comes from a woman aged 65 to 85 with acute or convalescent COVID-19. Written as DNA, the CDR3 is TGTGCCAGCAGTCCGCTGCCGGGTACGCAGTATTTT. The encoded protein is CASSPLPGTQYF.